This T cell receptor beta chain was recovered during a study of metastatic and nonmetastatic thyroid tumors. Thyroid surgery had not been preceded by any treatment in any patient. Authors' data handling: The distant-metastasis classifier for papillary thyroid cancer was built from CDR3 differences across clinicopathological groups. MiXCR was used by TCRdb to re-call the PCR reads. None of the V and J calls come from the authors' own analysis; TCRdb made them. The sample gives 21,000 or so clones, approximately 19% of which show up once; around a quarter is in the top ten. Per the germline V gene, CDR1 is DFQATT and CDR2 is SNEGSKA (reference sequence). The CDR3 has 13 residues. J was trimmed by 7 bases and V by 1 base; bases with no gene match: 2. Whole-study findings and limits: Benign nodules were reported to have significantly lower TCR beta diversity than malignant thyroid tumors, in blood and tumor.

This clone was seen ten or more times. Its antigen is still unknown. Sequencing was carried out using blood. This clonotype originated in a female donor with papillary thyroid cancer or a benign thyroid nodule (not recorded which). Some clones in this sample may be carry-over from other donors' samples. J is TRBJ1-4 and V is TRBV20-1, with 8 bases identical to TRBD1. The CDR3 DNA is TGCAGTGCTAGAGGGACAGGGTCTGAAAAACTGTTTTTT. As protein: CSARGTGSEKLFF.